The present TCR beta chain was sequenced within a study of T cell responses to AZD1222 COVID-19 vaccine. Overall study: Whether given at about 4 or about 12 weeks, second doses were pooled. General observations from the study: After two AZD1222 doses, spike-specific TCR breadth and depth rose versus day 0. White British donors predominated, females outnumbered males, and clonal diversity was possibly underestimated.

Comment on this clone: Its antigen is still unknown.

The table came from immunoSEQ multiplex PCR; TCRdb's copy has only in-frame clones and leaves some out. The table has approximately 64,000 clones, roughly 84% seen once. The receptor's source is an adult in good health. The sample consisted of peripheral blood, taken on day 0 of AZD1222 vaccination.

The CDR3 sequence is CASSERQNTGELFF. Written as DNA, the CDR3 is TGTGCCAGCAGTGAAAGGCAGAACACCGGGGAGCTGTTTTTT. This chain connects TRBV6-1 to TRBJ2-2, with D unclear. V lost 2 bases and J lost 1, with 5 bases in between. The CDR3 runs 14 residues. Germline CDR1 and CDR2: MNHNS and SASEGT.